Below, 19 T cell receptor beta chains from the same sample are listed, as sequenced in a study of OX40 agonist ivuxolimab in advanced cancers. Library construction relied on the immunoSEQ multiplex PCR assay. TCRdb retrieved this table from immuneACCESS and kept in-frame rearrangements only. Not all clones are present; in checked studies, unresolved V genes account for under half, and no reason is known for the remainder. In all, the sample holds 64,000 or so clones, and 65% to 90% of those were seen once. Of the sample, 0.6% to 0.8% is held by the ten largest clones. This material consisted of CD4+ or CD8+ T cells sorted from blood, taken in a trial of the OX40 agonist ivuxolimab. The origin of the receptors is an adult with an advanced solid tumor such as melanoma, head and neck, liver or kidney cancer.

The DNA for the CDR3 is TGTGCCAGTAGTATGAGCTCCTATAATTCACCCCTCCACTTT. Residues: CASSMSSYNSPLHF. J is TRBJ1-6 and V is TRBV19; D call uncertain. Trimming took 3 bases from V and 0 from J, leaving 3 bases between them. The CDR3 totals 14 residues. Germline V gene sequence: CDR1 LNHDA, CDR2 SQIVND (reference sequence).

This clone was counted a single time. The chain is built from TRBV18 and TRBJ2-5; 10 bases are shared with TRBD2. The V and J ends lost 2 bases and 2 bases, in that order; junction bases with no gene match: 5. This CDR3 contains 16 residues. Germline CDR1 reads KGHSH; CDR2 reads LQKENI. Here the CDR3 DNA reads TGTGCCAGCTCACCAATAGCGGGGGGAAGACAAGAGACCCAGTACTTC. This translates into CASSPIAGGRQETQYF. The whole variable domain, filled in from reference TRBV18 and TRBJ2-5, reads NAGVMQNPRHLVRRRGQEARLRCSPMKGHSHVYWYRQLPEEGLKFMVYLQKENIIDESGMPKERFSAEFPKEGPSILRIQQVVRGDSAAYFCASSPIAGGRQETQYFGPGTRLLVL.

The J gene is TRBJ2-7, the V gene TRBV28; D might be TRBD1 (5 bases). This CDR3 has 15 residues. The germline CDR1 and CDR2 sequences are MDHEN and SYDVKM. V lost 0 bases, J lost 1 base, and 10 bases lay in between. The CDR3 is CASSLWDIRSYEQYF. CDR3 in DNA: TGTGCCAGCAGTTTATGGGACATTCGATCCTACGAGCAGTACTTC.

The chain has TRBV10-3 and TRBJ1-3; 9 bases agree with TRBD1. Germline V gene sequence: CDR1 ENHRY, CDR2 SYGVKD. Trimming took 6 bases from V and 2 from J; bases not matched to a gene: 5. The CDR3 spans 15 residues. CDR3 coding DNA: TGTGCCATCAGCCCTACAGGGGGCCCTGGAAACACCATATATTTT. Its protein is CAISPTGGPGNTIYF.

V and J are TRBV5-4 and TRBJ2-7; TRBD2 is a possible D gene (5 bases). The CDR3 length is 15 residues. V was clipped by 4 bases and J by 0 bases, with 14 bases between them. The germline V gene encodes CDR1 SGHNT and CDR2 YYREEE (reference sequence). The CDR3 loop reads CASSKNPSSSYEQYF. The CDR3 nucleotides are TGTGCCAGCAGCAAGAACCCTAGCAGCTCCTACGAGCAGTACTTC.

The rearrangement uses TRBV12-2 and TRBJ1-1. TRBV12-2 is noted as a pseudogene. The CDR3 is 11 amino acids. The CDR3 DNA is TGTGCAAGTCGCGGGGACACTGAAGCTTTCTTT. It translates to CASRGDTEAFF.

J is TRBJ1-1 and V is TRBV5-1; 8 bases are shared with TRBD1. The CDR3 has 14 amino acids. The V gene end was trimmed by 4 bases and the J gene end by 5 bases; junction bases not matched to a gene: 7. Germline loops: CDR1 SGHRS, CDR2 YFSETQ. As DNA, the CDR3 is TGCGCCAGCAGCATAGACAGGGGAGGAACTGAAGCTTTCTTT. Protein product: CASSIDRGGTEAFF.

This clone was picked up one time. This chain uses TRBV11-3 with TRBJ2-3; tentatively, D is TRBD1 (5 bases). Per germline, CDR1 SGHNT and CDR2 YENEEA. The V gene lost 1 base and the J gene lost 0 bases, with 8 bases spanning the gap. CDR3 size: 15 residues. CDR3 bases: TGTGCCAGCAGCTTAGGGCAGGGAAGCACAGATACGCAGTATTTT. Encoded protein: CASSLGQGSTDTQYF.

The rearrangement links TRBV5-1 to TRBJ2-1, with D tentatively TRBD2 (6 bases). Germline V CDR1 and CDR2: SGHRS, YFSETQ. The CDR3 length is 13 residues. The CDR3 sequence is CATGTGDYNEQFF. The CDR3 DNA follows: TGCGCAACCGGGACTGGTGATTACAATGAGCAGTTCTTC.

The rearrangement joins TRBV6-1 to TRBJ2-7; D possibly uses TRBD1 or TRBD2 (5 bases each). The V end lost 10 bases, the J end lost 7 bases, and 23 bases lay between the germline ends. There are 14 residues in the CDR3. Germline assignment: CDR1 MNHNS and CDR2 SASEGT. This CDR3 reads CATIRDAQFWEQYF. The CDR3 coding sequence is TGTGCCACCATCCGGGACGCGCAGTTTTGGGAGCAGTACTTC.

This chain's CDR3 is CASKYTGATEAFF. In nucleotides, the CDR3 is TGTGCCAGCAAATACACAGGGGCCACTGAAGCTTTCTTT. The chain has TRBV6-5 and TRBJ1-1; 7 bases fit TRBD1. V trimming: 7 bases; J trimming: 4 bases; junction bases outside the gene matches: 6. Germline V gene sequence: CDR1 MNHEY, CDR2 SVGAGI. CDR3 length equals 13 residues.

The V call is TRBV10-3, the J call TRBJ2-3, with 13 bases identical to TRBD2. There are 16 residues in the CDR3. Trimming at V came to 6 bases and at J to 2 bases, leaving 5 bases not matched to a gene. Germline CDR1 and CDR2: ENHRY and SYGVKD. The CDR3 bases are TGTGCCATCAGAGGGACTAGCGGGACCTCCACAGATACGCAGTATTTT. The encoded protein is CAIRGTSGTSTDTQYF.

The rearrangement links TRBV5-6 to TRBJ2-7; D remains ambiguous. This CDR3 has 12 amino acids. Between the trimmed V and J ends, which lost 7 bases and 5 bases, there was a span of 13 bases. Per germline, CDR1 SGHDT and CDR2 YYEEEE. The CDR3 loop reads CASGRSSNEQYF. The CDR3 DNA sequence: TGTGCCAGCGGAAGATCTAGTAACGAGCAGTACTTC.

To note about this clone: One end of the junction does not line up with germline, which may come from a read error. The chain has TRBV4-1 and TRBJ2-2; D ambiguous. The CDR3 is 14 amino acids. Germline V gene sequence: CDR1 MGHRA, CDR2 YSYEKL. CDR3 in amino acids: CASSQVTKTGELFF. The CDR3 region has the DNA TGCGCCAGCAGCCAAGTAACGAAAACCGGGGAGCTGTTTTTT.

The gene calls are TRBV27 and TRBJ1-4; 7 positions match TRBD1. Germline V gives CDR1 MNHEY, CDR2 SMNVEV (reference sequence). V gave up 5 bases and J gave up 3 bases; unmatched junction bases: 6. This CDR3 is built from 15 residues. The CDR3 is CASSGRGRSNEKLFF. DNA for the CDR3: TGTGCCAGCAGTGGGAGGGGGCGGTCTAATGAAAAACTGTTTTTT.

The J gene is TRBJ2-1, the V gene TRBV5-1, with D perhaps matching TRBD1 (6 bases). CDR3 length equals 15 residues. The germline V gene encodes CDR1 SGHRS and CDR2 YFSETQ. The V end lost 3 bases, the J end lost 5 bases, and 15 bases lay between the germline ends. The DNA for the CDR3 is TGCGCCAGCAGCTACAGTCGGGACACCAACAATGAGCAGTTCTTC. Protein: CASSYSRDTNNEQFF.

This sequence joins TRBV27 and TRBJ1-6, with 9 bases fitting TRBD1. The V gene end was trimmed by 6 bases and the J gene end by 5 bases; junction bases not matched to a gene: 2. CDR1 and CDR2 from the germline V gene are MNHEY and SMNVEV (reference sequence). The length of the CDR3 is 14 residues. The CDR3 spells CASSGDRDNSPLHF. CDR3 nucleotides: TGTGCCAGCAGCGGGGACAGGGATAATTCACCCCTCCACTTT.

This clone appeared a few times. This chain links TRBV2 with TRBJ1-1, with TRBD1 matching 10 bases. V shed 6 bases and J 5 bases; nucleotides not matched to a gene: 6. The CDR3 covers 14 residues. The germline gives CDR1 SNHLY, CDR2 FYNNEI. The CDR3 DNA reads TGTGCCAGCAGGGGGACAGGGGCGGGTACTGAAGCTTTCTTT. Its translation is CASRGTGAGTEAFF.

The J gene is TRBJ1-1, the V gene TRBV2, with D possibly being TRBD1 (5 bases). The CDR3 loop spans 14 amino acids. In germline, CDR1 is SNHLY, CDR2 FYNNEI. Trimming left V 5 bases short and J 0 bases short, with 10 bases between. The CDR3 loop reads CASSRKQVNTEAFF. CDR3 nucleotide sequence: TGTGCCAGCAGTCGAAAACAGGTGAACACTGAAGCTTTCTTT.